This TCR beta chain was profiled in a study of shared clonotypes between healthy human individuals. Whole-study results and caveats: The study sampled only blood, and tissue repertoires likely differ.

Some clones are missing from TCRdb's copy, which holds only in-frame ones; the method was immunoSEQ multiplex PCR. In the table there are roughly 1,600,000 clones, approximately 98.5% of which are singletons. V was clipped by 8 bases and J by 2 bases, with 9 bases between them. This CDR3 is 12 amino acids long. Germline V gene lookup returns CDR1 SGHAT and CDR2 FQNNGV. Concerning this clone itself: Antigen: not known.

The rearrangement links TRBV11-2 to TRBJ2-5, with D hard to call. The specimen sequenced was naive CD4+ T cells sorted from blood. Stated subset: CD45RA+ positively selected. This receptor was identified in a man in his thirties or forties in good health. This chain's CDR3 is CASGLGQETQYF. The CDR3, as DNA: TGTGCCAGCGGTTTAGGTCAAGAGACCCAGTACTTC. The full variable domain, with the rest looked up from reference TRBV11-2 and TRBJ2-5, is EAGVAQSPRYKIIEKRQSVAFWCNPISGHATLYWYQQILGQGPKLLIQFQNNGVVDDSQLPKDRFSAERLKGVDSTLKIQPAKLEDSAVYLCASGLGQETQYFGPGTRLLVL.